This TCR beta chain is drawn from a study of T cell changes during pregnancy in multiple sclerosis. CDR1 is GTSNPN, CDR2 SVGIG, per germline (reference sequence). Losses at the gene ends were 2 bases for V and 4 bases for J; bases not matched to a gene: 1. The CDR3 is 13 residues long. Assay: immunoSEQ multiplex PCR; the TCRdb copy retains only in-frame clones and omits some. Found here are about 51,000 clones, around 94% of them singletons; the top ten hold less than 0.65%. The TCR comes from a female donor with multiple sclerosis, enrolled in a pregnancy study. Sequenced here: CD4+ T cells from peripheral blood mononuclear cells, sampled in the second trimester of pregnancy. The genes are TRBV30 and TRBJ2-5; 10 nucleotides match TRBD1. The CDR3 region is CAWSRDRGETQYF. DNA of the CDR3: TGTGCCTGGAGTCGGGACAGGGGAGAGACCCAGTACTTC.